Listed below are T cell receptor beta chains from one sample, sequenced in a study of technical replicates of blood from several donors. Method: immunoSEQ multiplex PCR; TCRdb's copy keeps in-frame clones and lacks some. The sample carries around 70,000 clones, more than 85% recorded once. The sample consisted of T cells isolated from PBMCs. The receptors were gathered from a human donor in good health. CDR3s include the opening cysteine and the closing phenylalanine or tryptophan. D genes are given only for firm matches. Rows may omit the clone size; those that give it use once, few, many or a size class.

j_gene	v_gene	abundance	d_gene	len	CDR3aa	CDR3nt
TRBJ1-1	TRBV4-1	NA	NA	14	CASSGPLLNTEAFF	TGCGCCAGCAGTGGTCCTCTATTGAACACTGAAGCTTTCTTT
TRBJ1-2	TRBV19	NA	NA	15	CASSIRGRTNYGYTF	TGTGCCAGTAGTATTAGAGGCAGAACCAACTATGGCTACACCTTC
TRBJ2-7	TRBV28	once	NA	16	CASSPPLRPIDYEQYF	TGTGCCAGCAGTCCGCCCCTGAGGCCGATCGATTACGAGCAGTACTTC
TRBJ2-7	TRBV4-1	NA	TRBD2	15	CASSQETSGVYEQYF	TGCGCCAGCAGCCAAGAGACTAGCGGGGTCTACGAGCAGTACTTC
TRBJ1-3	TRBV2	NA	NA	12	CASGRAGNTIYF	TGTGCCTCGGGGAGGGCTGGAAACACCATATATTTT
TRBJ2-7	TRBV10-3	NA	TRBD1	13	CADQDRAVYEQYF	TGTGCCGACCAGGACAGGGCTGTCTACGAGCAGTACTTC
TRBJ1-1	TRBV6-1	NA	NA	13	CASILRGDWQAFF	TGTGCCAGCATCCTCCGGGGAGATTGGCAAGCTTTCTTT
TRBJ2-2	TRBV7-7	NA	TRBD2	16	CASSFGAGVNTGELFF	TGTGCCAGCAGCTTTGGGGCGGGAGTGAACACCGGGGAGCTGTTTTTT
TRBJ2-1	TRBV5-1	NA	NA	16	CASSLAPVRGYNEQFF	TGCGCCAGCAGCTTGGCCCCGGTAAGGGGTTACAATGAGCAGTTCTTC
TRBJ2-3	TRBV6-4	once	TRBD2	18	CASSDTSYSGGETDTQYF	TGTGCCAGCAGTGACACATCATATAGCGGGGGAGAAACAGATACGCAGTATTTT
TRBJ1-6	TRBV30	NA	NA	13	CAWGRAGNSPLHF	TGTGCCTGGGGAAGGGCGGGGAATTCACCCCTCCACTTT
TRBJ1-4	TRBV4-1	once	NA	15	CASSQTQAGREKLFF	TGCGCCAGCAGCCAAACCCAGGCTGGTAGGGAAAAACTGTTTTTT